This T cell receptor (beta chain) was observed in a study of cytomegalovirus exposure and HLA in healthy donors. Regarding the study as a whole: A subsequent analysis found that TCR clusters from the first cohort also tended to co-occur in the 90 to 150 validation repertoires, with about 94% of cluster scores above 0. Most TCR sequences were uncommon, yet certain public TCRs appeared in many donors.

Comment on this clone: Its specificity is unknown.

Here immunoSEQ multiplex PCR was the method, and the copy in TCRdb shows in-frame clones only, minus some. The table has fewer than 120,000 clones, about nine tenths seen once. Germline V gene lookup returns CDR1 MNHEY and CDR2 SMNVEV (reference sequence). Trimming at V came to 5 bases and at J to 4 bases, leaving 6 bases not matched to a gene. The CDR3 spans 14 residues. The TCR sequence derives from a woman between 18 and 30 years old in good health and CMV-seronegative. Sequencing was performed on PBMCs. This chain links TRBV27 with TRBJ2-7, with TRBD1 identical over 9 bases. CDR3 in DNA: TGTGCCAGCAGTATCGGACAGGGGTGGTACGAGCAGTACTTC. This sequence encodes CASSIGQGWYEQYF.